This T cell receptor (beta chain) comes out of a study of early T cells in non-severe SARS-CoV-2 infection (dated by TCRdb to the early 2020s). The study in broad terms: TCR sequencing used bulk RNA from unsorted whole blood, so alpha and beta chains could not be paired. Paper-wide results and their limitations: Matching against VDJdb was skewed toward anti-spike CD8 responses, likely underestimated virus-specific expansions, and missed private and CD4 specificities.

On this clonotype: It has no known antigen specificity. Base qualities were left out, and no much larger clone turns up one base away.

Receptor libraries were prepared by 5' RACE. TCRdb records NextSeq 500 as the sequencer. In the TCR library protocol, unique molecular identifiers were attached to individual cDNA molecules to correct for PCR bias and sequencing error. TCR alpha and beta chains were both sequenced, and the abundances of alpha and beta sequences in each sample were closely correlated with each other. The original methods were these. Decombinator V4 was used to annotate the V gene, J gene and CDR3 of the TCR sequences. Expanded TCRs were defined as changing significantly between any two time points under a Poisson model with p below 0.0001. Abundances of TCRs were expressed as counts per million after normalisation to the total number of TCRs sequenced in each sample. MAIT TCRs were defined by TRAV1-2 paired with TRAJ12, TRAJ20 or TRAJ33, and iNKT TCRs by TRAV10 paired with TRAJ18. VDJdb, accessed 1 November 2021, was searched for CMV, EBV and SARS-CoV-2 annotated TCRs, with TCRs annotated for multiple antigens excluded. Clones were called with MiXCR by TCRdb after fastp trimmed the public reads at Q25, and only in-frame beta chains were retained. Merged by CDR3 protein, the rows form single entries marked with the most common genes and DNA. The V and J calls here are based on TCRdb, not the publication. The sample table contains 60,000 to 65,000 distinct CDR3 sequences; only one count was recorded for roughly 8.8% of them. The ten largest clones capture 1.2% of the sample.

Ends trimmed: V by 4 bases, J by 6 bases; bases unmatched to a gene: 9. The germline V gene (reference sequence) yields MNHEY for CDR1 and SMNVEV for CDR2. Including the terminal cysteine and phenylalanine, the CDR3 comprises 15 residues. Left in the record is the CDR3 DNA by itself, 45 bases read in frame from the first base. The study was a case-control design nested within a healthcare worker cohort in London, UK, with weekly nasopharyngeal swab PCR tests and blood sampling. Healthcare workers were recruited during the week of the UK lockdown, between 23 and 31 March 2020, and followed weekly for up to roughly 16 weeks.

The sample comprised whole blood. This TCR came from an adult who was a healthcare worker with PCR-confirmed SARS-CoV-2 infection or an uninfected control (not recorded which). In this chain, TRBV27 is recombined with TRBJ1-5; the junction holds 7 bases that match TRBD1. CDR3 protein: CASSSQGRGSQPQHF. The DNA sequence follows: TGTGCCAGCAGTTCACAGGGGCGCGGGAGTCAGCCCCAGCATTTT.